These T cell receptor beta chains were read from a single sample in a study of T-cell memory formation after mild COVID-19. TCRdb passed the 5' RACE reads through MiXCR, listing each CDR3 protein once. This sample yields roughly 110,000 distinct CDR3 sequences, of which about 20% are seen a single time; roughly two fifths belongs to the top ten. The specimen sequenced was PBMCs or a T cell subset sorted from them (not recorded which). These receptors were obtained from a man aged 18 to 35 who had mild COVID-19 (a few samples of this study predate the infection). Cell type and time point are not known. The CDR3 runs from the conserved cysteine through the conserved F or W. The D gene is left open where the match is weak. Clone size appears in some rows only: once, few, many, or a class for an expanded clone.

j_call v_call cdr3_length d_call clone_size cdr3_aa cdr3_nt
TRBJ2-7 TRBV6-5 14 . few CASSYADGPYEQYF TGTGCCAGCAGTTACGCTGACGGCCCCTACGAGCAGTACTTC
TRBJ2-5 TRBV7-9 14 . . CASSRPGSQETQYF TGTGCCAGCAGCCGCCCGGGCAGTCAAGAGACCCAGTACTTC
TRBJ2-5 TRBV20-1 14 TRBD2 . CSAALTSVLGTQYF TGCAGTGCTGCCCTTACTAGCGTCTTGGGGACCCAGTACTTC
TRBJ2-3 TRBV6-5 13 . few CASLAGGTDTQYF TGTGCCAGCCTCGCGGGTGGCACAGATACGCAGTATTTT
TRBJ1-1 TRBV7-2 14 . . CASGAGARVTEAFF TGTGCCAGCGGCGCGGGGGCTAGGGTCACTGAAGCTTTCTTT
TRBJ2-7 TRBV10-2 12 . few CASMPTALEQYF TGCGCCAGCATGCCGACCGCTTTGGAGCAGTACTTC
TRBJ1-2 TRBV7-9 14 . . CASSPTGLDYGYTF TGTGCCAGCAGCCCGACTGGTCTTGACTATGGCTACACCTTC
TRBJ1-1 TRBV10-2 11 . . CASSALAGAFF TGCGCCAGCAGTGCCCTGGCGGGGGCTTTCTTT
TRBJ1-2 TRBV5-4 17 . . CASSFGAGILPNYGYTF TGTGCCAGCAGCTTCGGGGCAGGGATTCTACCTAACTATGGCTACACCTTC
TRBJ1-1 TRBV12-3/TRBV12-4 11 . few CASSFGSEAFF TGTGCCAGCAGTTTTGGGTCTGAAGCTTTCTTT
TRBJ2-1 TRBV4-3 16 TRBD2 many CASSQEVAGGYNEQFF TGCGCCAGCAGCCAAGAGGTAGCGGGGGGTTACAATGAGCAGTTCTTC
TRBJ2-1 TRBV11-3 16 . . CASSSRKGGGFNEQFF TGTGCCAGCAGCTCCCGGAAAGGGGGGGGATTTAATGAGCAGTTCTTC
TRBJ1-5 TRBV27 15 . . CASTQTGLGNQPQHF TGTGCCAGCACCCAGACAGGCCTCGGCAATCAGCCCCAGCATTTT
TRBJ2-1 TRBV7-9 10 . many CALGYNEQFF TGTGCTCTCGGCTACAATGAGCAGTTCTTC
TRBJ2-3 TRBV28 16 TRBD2 . CASSYPTSGGADTQYF TGTGCCAGCAGTTACCCGACTAGCGGGGGTGCAGATACGCAGTATTTT
TRBJ2-7 TRBV5-4 14 . . CASSLGDTTYEQYF TGTGCCAGCAGCTTGGGAGACACAACCTACGAGCAGTACTTC
TRBJ2-7 TRBV5-1 15 TRBD1 few CASSLARTGNYEQYF TGCGCCAGCAGCTTGGCCCGGACAGGGAACTACGAGCAGTACTTC
TRBJ2-6 TRBV6-1 17 TRBD1 . CASTKGQALLEANVLTF TGTGCCAGCACAAAGGGACAGGCGCTACTTGAGGCCAACGTCCTGACTTTC
TRBJ2-7 TRBV12-3/TRBV12-4 15 . . CASSFGRLSSYEQYF TGTGCCAGCAGTTTTGGCAGGTTAAGCTCCTACGAGCAGTACTTC
TRBJ2-3 TRBV9 14 . . CASSVQGSTDTQYF TGTGCCAGCAGCGTACAGGGTAGCACAGATACGCAGTATTTT
TRBJ2-7 TRBV4-3 15 TRBD2 . CASSQRGGLIHEQYF TGCGCCAGCAGCCAGCGCGGGGGGCTAATTCACGAGCAGTACTTC
TRBJ2-6 TRBV29-1 19 . few CSVEDQGAGGNSGANVLTF TGCAGCGTTGAAGATCAGGGTGCAGGAGGAAACTCTGGGGCCAACGTCCTGACTTTC
TRBJ2-1 TRBV29-1 11 . . CSVVLGNEQFF TGCAGCGTTGTTTTGGGAAATGAGCAGTTCTTC
TRBJ1-1 TRBV11-2 14 TRBD1 few CASSLNSQGANAFF TGTGCCAGCAGCTTAAATTCTCAGGGGGCTAACGCTTTCTTT
TRBJ2-7 TRBV5-1 13 . few CASSSQSSYEQYF TGCGCCAGCAGCTCGCAAAGCTCCTACGAGCAGTACTTC
TRBJ2-7 TRBV20-1 13 . . CSARDRTVHEQYF TGCAGTGCTAGAGACCGGACAGTGCACGAGCAGTACTTC
TRBJ2-1 TRBV7-9 13 TRBD2 few CASSPGGANEQFF TGTGCCAGCAGCCCCGGGGGGGCGAATGAGCAGTTCTTC
TRBJ2-7 TRBV25-1 15 . . CASSESRRYGDEQYF TGTGCCAGCAGTGAGTCCCGCAGGTACGGGGACGAGCAGTACTTC
TRBJ1-5 TRBV24-1 14 . . CATSDSGGNQPQHF TGTGCCACCAGTGACTCCGGAGGCAATCAGCCCCAGCATTTT
TRBJ2-2 TRBV4-3 14 . few CASSQEFGTGELFF TGCGCCAGCAGCCAAGAATTTGGAACCGGGGAGCTGTTTTTT
TRBJ2-7 TRBV19 15 . . CASSIYMSGQYEQYF TGTGCCAGTAGTATCTACATGAGCGGGCAATACGAGCAGTACTTC
TRBJ2-4 TRBV7-2 15 . few CASSFLTLAKNIQYF TGTGCCAGCAGCTTTTTAACCCTAGCCAAAAACATTCAGTACTTC
TRBJ1-2 TRBV10-3 14 TRBD1 . CAISDRDRGTDYTF TGTGCCATCAGTGACCGCGACAGGGGAACCGACTACACCTTC
TRBJ1-5 TRBV27 15 . few CASSLRGGGNQPQHF TGTGCCAGCAGTTTAAGGGGGGGAGGGAATCAGCCCCAGCATTTT
TRBJ1-1 TRBV7-2 14 . few CASSLYGGNTEAFF TGTGCCAGCAGCTTATACGGGGGCAACACTGAAGCTTTCTTT
TRBJ2-7 TRBV4-1 19 . many CASSQGGVWAGAASYEQYF TGCGCCAGCAGCCAAGGAGGGGTGTGGGCAGGGGCCGCTTCCTACGAGCAGTACTTC
TRBJ1-6 TRBV27 13 . few CASKDADGRPLHF TGTGCCAGCAAGGACGCGGATGGACGGCCCCTCCACTTT
TRBJ2-1 TRBV6-4 13 . . CASSEGAHNEQFF TGTGCCAGCAGTGAGGGGGCCCACAATGAGCAGTTCTTC
TRBJ1-2 TRBV5-1 19 TRBD1 . CASSLVEGGTGASDYGYTF TGCGCCAGCAGCTTGGTTGAGGGTGGGACAGGGGCGTCTGACTATGGCTACACCTTC
TRBJ1-1 TRBV5-1 13 . few CASSLVGDRYAFF TGCGCCAGCAGCTTGGTGGGGGACCGGTATGCTTTCTTT
TRBJ2-3 TRBV7-9 15 . few CASSPVFGHTDTQYF TGTGCCAGCAGCCCTGTTTTTGGGCACACAGATACGCAGTATTTT
TRBJ2-5 TRBV5-1 14 TRBD1 . CASSLVQGAETQYF TGCGCCAGCAGCTTGGTCCAGGGGGCAGAGACCCAGTACTTC
TRBJ1-1 TRBV4-3 15 . few CASSQSGVRVTEAFF TGCGCCAGCAGCCAAAGTGGGGTTCGGGTCACTGAAGCTTTCTTT
TRBJ2-1 TRBV4-3 16 TRBD2 many CASSQESSGGYNEQFF TGCGCCAGCAGCCAAGAGAGTAGCGGGGGGTACAATGAGCAGTTCTTC
TRBJ2-1 TRBV10-3 15 . . CAISESSWPYNEQFF TGTGCCATCAGTGAGTCGAGTTGGCCCTACAATGAGCAGTTCTTC
TRBJ1-3 TRBV4-2 14 . . CASSQGPAGNTIYF TGTGCCAGCAGCCAAGGTCCGGCTGGAAACACCATATATTTT
TRBJ2-4 TRBV10-3 16 . . CAISESLGLAKNIQYF TGTGCCATCAGTGAGTCTTTGGGACTTGCCAAAAACATTCAGTACTTC
TRBJ2-1 TRBV12-3/TRBV12-4 16 TRBD2 medium-sized CASSFLAGGPYNEQFF TGTGCCAGCAGTTTCCTCGCGGGGGGGCCTTACAATGAGCAGTTCTTC
TRBJ2-7 TRBV29-1 13 TRBD1 . CSANTGVSYEQYF TGCAGCGCCAATACAGGGGTATCCTACGAGCAGTACTTC
TRBJ2-1 TRBV7-9 15 . few CASSLPSPHNNEQFF TGTGCCAGCAGTTTACCGTCCCCCCACAACAATGAGCAGTTCTTC
TRBJ2-7 TRBV12-3/TRBV12-4 12 . few CASSSLTYEQYF TGTGCCAGCAGTTCCTTGACCTACGAGCAGTACTTC
TRBJ2-1 TRBV29-1 14 TRBD2 . CSADSGSSYNEQFF TGCAGCGCCGATAGCGGGAGCTCCTACAATGAGCAGTTCTTC
TRBJ1-5 TRBV7-4 16 . few CASSSRTVISNQPQHF TGTGCCAGCAGCTCCAGGACAGTGATTAGCAATCAGCCCCAGCATTTT